This T cell receptor beta chain was obtained from a study of OX40 agonist ivuxolimab in advanced cancers. Background on the study: Given to patients was ivuxolimab, an agonistic anti-OX40 (CD134) antibody. Having had anti-PD-1, anti-PD-L1 or anti-CTLA-4 therapy before was allowed, and approximately 40% had some.

Unmatched junction bases numbered 7, after V lost 5 bases and J lost 7 bases. Germline V gene lookup returns CDR1 SEHNR and CDR2 FQNEAQ (reference sequence). The CDR3 loop spans 15 amino acids. Some clones are missing from TCRdb's copy, which holds only in-frame ones; the method was immunoSEQ multiplex PCR. The table includes 50,000 to 65,000 clones, 80% to 95% detected once. Details on this clone: Its antigen is currently unknown.

Study-level findings and limits: CD8+ T cells were the subset that, on average, had more expanded clones than CD4+. Also present in some nonresponders was a low level of normalized T-cell clonal expansion.

The receptor was derived from an adult with an advanced solid tumor such as melanoma, head and neck, liver or kidney cancer. The sequenced sample was CD4+ or CD8+ T cells sorted from blood, obtained in a trial of the OX40 agonist ivuxolimab. The rearrangement uses TRBV7-9 and TRBJ2-1; 11 bases match TRBD1. CDR3 residues: CASSTPDRGLNEQFF. The CDR3 nucleotides are TGTGCCAGCAGCACCCCGGACAGGGGGCTTAATGAGCAGTTCTTC.